This T cell receptor beta chain was observed in a study of identical twins. Only healthy Caucasians were included as donors. This clonotype was recorded many times. Its matching antigen is unknown. Study findings and constraints: Out-of-frame alpha sequences shared by twins showed excess low generation probability. Among monozygotic twins, out-of-frame TCR alpha sharing exceeded what models predicted.

Template switching added a universal primer site, and cDNA bore unique molecular identifiers. Each CDR3 protein gets one entry after TCRdb re-called the 5' RACE reads with MiXCR. Here the sample spans about 160,000 distinct CDR3 sequences, around 3.5% being singletons. The TCR was taken from a man younger than 35 in good health. Input material: memory T cells sorted from blood.

The DNA of the CDR3 is TGTGCCAGCAGCTTTACTTCGACAGGGGCTAACTATGGCTACACCTTC. Translation gives CASSFTSTGANYGYTF. The chain is built from TRBV5-6 and TRBJ1-2; 8 bases line up with TRBD1. Unmatched junction bases numbered 6, after V lost 2 bases and J lost 0 bases. This CDR3 region has 16 residues. From germline, CDR1 is SGHDT and CDR2 YYEEEE.